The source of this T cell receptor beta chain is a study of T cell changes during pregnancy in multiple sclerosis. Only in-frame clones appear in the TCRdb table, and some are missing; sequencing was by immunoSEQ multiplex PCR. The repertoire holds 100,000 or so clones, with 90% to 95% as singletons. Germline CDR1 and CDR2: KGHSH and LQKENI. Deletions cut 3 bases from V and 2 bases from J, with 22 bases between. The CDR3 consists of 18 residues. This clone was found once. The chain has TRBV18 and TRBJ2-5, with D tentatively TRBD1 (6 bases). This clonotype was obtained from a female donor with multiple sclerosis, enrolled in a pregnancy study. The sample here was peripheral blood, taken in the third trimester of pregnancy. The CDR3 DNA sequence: TGTGCCAGCTCACCGGGTTATAGGTCACAGGGAATACAAGAGACCCAGTACTTC. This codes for CASSPGYRSQGIQETQYF. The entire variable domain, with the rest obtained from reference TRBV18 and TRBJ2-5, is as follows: NAGVMQNPRHLVRRRGQEARLRCSPMKGHSHVYWYRQLPEEGLKFMVYLQKENIIDESGMPKERFSAEFPKEGPSILRIQQVVRGDSAAYFCASSPGYRSQGIQETQYFGPGTRLLVL.